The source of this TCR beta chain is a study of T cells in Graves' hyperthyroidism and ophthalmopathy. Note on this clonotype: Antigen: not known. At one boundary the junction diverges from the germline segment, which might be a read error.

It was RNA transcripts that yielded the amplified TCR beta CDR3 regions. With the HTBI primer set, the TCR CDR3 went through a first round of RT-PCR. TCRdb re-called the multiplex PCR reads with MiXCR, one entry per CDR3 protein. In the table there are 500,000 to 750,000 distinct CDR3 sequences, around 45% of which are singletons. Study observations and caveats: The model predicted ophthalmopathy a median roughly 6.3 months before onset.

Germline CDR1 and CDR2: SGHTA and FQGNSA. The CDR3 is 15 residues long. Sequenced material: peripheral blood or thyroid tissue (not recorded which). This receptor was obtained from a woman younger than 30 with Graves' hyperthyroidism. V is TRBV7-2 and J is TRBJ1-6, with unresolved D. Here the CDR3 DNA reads TGTGCCAGCGGCGCCTCTTGGACCGGGAATTCACCCCTCCACTTC. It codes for CASGASWTGNSPLHF. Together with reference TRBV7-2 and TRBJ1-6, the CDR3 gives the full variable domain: GAGVSQSPSNKVTEKGKDVELRCDPISGHTALYWYRQSLGQGLEFLIYFQGNSAPDKSGLPSDRFSAERTGGSVSTLTIQRTQQEDSAVYLCASGASWTGNSPLHFGNGTRLTVT.